This entry is about one T cell receptor (beta chain). Its antigen is undetermined. cDNA came from around 0.5 to 1 ug RNA primed by random hexamers. An immunoSEQ multiplex PCR amplified TCR beta CDR3 over 54 Vbeta and 13 Jbeta. TCRdb reprocessed the immunoSEQ multiplex PCR reads with MiXCR, giving one entry per CDR3 protein. The sample holds 70,000 to 95,000 distinct CDR3 sequences, 94% seen once. This specimen belongs to a study of CD8 T cells in Susac syndrome. Study-wide findings and caveats: Susac CD8+ clonal expansion peaked in TEMRA cells and active patients.

The V and J ends lost 5 bases and 1 base, in that order; junction bases with no gene match: 14. The CDR3 runs to 19 residues. Germline CDR1 reads LNHNV; CDR2 reads YYDKDF (reference sequence). Sequencing used CD8+ T cells from PBMCs. The chain couples TRBV15 to TRBJ2-5; TRBD2 aligns across 12 bases. The clonotype was recovered from a human donor with Susac syndrome. DNA of the CDR3: TGTGCCACCAGCCACAGGACTAGCGGGACTCCGGGGCCCCAAGAGACCCAGTACTTC. As protein: CATSHRTSGTPGPQETQYF.